The sequence of this T cell receptor beta chain was determined in a study of shared clonotypes between healthy human individuals. General study results and limits: Blood was the only sampled material, and tissue repertoires likely differ.

Points on this clone: No antigen is known for it.

The authors distributed each subset's genomic DNA evenly over several immunoSEQ plates. Produced via immunoSEQ multiplex PCR; TCRdb's table is partial and in-frame only. The sample carries about 2.3 million clones, roughly 93% recorded once. Sequencing was performed on naive CD4+ T cells from PBMCs. The subset was: CD45RA+ positively selected. The source of this sequence is a man in his late teens or twenties in good health. Some clones in this sample may be carry-over from other donors' samples.

The CDR3 spells CASSLRSLGTQYF. In nucleotides, the CDR3 is TGTGCCAGCAGTTTAAGGTCTCTGGGTACGCAGTATTTT. The gene calls are TRBV28 and TRBJ2-3, with D hard to call. V lost 2 bases and J lost 8, with 11 bases in between. The CDR3 runs to 13 residues. CDR1 is MDHEN and CDR2 is SYDVKM in the germline V gene.